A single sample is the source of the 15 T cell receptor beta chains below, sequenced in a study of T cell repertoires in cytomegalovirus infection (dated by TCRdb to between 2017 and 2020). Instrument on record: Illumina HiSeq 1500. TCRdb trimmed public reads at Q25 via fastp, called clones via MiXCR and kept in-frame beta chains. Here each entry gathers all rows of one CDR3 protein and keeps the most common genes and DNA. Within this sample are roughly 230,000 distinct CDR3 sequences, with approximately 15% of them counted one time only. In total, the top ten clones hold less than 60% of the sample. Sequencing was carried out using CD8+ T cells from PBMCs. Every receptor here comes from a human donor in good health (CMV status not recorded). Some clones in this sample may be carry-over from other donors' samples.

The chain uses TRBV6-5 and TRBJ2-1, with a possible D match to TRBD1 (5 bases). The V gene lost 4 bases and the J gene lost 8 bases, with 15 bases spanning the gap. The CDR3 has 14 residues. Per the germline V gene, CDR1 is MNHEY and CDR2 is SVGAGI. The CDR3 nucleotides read TGTGCCAGCAGTTTGACAGTTTCATGGGATGAGCAGTTCTTC. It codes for CASSLTVSWDEQFF.

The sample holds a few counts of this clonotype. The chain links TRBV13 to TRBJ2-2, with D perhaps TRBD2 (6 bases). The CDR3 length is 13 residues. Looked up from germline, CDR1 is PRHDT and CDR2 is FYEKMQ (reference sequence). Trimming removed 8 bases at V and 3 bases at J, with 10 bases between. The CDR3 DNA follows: TGTGCCAGCGGAGGGGCGGACACCGGGGAGCTGTTTTTT. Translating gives CASGGADTGELFF.

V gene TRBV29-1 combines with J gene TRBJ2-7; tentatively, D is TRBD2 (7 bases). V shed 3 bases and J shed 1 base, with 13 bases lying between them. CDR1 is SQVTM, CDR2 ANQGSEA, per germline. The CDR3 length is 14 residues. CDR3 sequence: CSVDEGGDSYEQYF. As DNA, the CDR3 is TGCAGCGTTGACGAGGGGGGGGATTCCTACGAGCAGTACTTC.

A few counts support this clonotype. The CDR3 loop is CASSLVSLAGVFGETQYF. CDR3 nucleotides: TGTGCCAGCAGCTTAGTCTCACTAGCGGGGGTGTTCGGAGAGACCCAGTACTTC. The V and J genes are TRBV7-6 and TRBJ2-5; TRBD2 matches at 11 bases. This CDR3 comprises 18 residues. CDR1 is SGHVS and CDR2 is FNYEAQ in the germline V gene. V trimming: 1 base; J trimming: 4 bases; junction bases outside the gene matches: 11.

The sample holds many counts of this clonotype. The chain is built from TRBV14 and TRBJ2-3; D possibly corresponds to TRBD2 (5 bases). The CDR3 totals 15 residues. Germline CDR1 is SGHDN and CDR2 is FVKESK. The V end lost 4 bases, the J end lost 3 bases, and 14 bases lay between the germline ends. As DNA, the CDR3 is TGTGCCAGCAGCCTCGAAGCGGTATCGACAGATACGCAGTATTTT. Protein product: CASSLEAVSTDTQYF.

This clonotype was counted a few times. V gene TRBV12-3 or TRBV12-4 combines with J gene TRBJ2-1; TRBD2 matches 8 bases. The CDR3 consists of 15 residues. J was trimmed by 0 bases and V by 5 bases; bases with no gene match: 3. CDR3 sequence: CASSGGGSSYNEQFF. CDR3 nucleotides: TGTGCCAGCAGTGGCGGGGGGAGCTCCTACAATGAGCAGTTCTTC.

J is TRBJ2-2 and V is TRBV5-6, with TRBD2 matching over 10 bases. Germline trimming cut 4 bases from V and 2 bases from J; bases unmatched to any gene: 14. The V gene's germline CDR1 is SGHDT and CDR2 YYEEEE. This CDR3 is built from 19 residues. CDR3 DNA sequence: TGTGCCAGCAGCCCCACCGTGGGTAGCGGGGGGATAAACACCGGGGAGCTGTTTTTT. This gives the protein CASSPTVGSGGINTGELFF.

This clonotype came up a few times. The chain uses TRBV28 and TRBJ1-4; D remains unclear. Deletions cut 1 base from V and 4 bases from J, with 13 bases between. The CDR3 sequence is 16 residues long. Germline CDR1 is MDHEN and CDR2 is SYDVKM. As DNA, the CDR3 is TGTGCCAGCAGTTTATTCAGTGGGGAATTTAATGAAAAACTGTTTTTT. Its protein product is CASSLFSGEFNEKLFF.

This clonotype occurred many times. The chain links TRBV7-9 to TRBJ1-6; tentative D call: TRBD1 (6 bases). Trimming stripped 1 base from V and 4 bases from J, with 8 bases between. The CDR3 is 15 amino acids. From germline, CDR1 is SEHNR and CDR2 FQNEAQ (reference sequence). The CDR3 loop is CASSLGGGYNSPLHF. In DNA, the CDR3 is TGTGCCAGCAGCTTAGGAGGGGGGTATAATTCACCCCTCCACTTT.

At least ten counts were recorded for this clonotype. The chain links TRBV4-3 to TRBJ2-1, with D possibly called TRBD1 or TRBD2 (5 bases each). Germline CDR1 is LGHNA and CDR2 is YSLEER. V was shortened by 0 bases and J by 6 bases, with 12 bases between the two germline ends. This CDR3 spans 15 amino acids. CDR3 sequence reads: CASSQDKWGSNEQFF. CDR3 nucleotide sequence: TGCGCCAGCAGCCAAGATAAATGGGGGTCCAATGAGCAGTTCTTC.

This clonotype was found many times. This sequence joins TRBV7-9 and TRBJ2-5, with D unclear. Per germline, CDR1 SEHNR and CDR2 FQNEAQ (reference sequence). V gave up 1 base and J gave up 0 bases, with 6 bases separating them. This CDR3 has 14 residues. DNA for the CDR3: TGTGCCAGCAGCTTAGTGGGGTACCAAGAGACCCAGTACTTC. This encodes CASSLVGYQETQYF.

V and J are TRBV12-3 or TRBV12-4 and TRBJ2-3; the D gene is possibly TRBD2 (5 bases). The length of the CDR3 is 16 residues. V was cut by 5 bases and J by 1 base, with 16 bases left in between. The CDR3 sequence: CASSPVAGLGTDTQYF. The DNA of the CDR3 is TGTGCCAGCAGTCCTGTGGCGGGCCTGGGCACAGATACGCAGTATTTT.

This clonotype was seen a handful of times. CDR3 protein: CASSSGQGAFSRETQYF. The CDR3 coding sequence is TGTGCCAGCAGCTCCGGACAGGGGGCTTTTTCACGGGAGACCCAGTACTTC. The J gene is TRBJ2-5, the V gene TRBV7-6, with 11 bases lining up with TRBD1. The CDR3 totals 17 residues. Looked up from germline, CDR1 is SGHVS and CDR2 is FNYEAQ. Trimming cost V 4 bases and J 5 bases; bases outside gene matches: 12.

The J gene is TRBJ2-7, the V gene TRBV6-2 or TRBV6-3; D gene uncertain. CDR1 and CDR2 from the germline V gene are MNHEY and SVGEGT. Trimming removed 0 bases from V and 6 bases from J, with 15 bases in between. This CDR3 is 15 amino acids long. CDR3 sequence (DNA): TGTGCCAGCAGTTACTCGGGTGCTTTACGGGTCGAGCAGTACTTC. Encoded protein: CASSYSGALRVEQYF.

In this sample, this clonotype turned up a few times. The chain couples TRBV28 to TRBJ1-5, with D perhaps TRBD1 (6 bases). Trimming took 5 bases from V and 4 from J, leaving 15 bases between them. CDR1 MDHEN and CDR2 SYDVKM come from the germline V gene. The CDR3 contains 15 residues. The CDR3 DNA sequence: TGTGCCAGCAGTCCCACCGGGGGCAGGAATCAGCCCCAGCATTTT. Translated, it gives CASSPTGGRNQPQHF.